The 6 T cell receptor beta chains in this list originate from one sample, sequenced in a study of neurological immune-mediated disorders. Each CDR3 protein is one row after TCRdb ran MiXCR on the 5' RACE reads. The sample has just under 40,000 distinct CDR3 sequences; 6.5% to 8.5% are singletons. Specimen: CD4+ T cells from blood. These TCRs come from a man in his forties or fifties in good health.

This clonotype was counted many times. The chain links TRBV20-1 to TRBJ2-1; TRBD2 matches 7 bases. The J segment lost 0 bases and the V segment lost 6 bases, leaving 5 bases of the junction unmatched. Germline V gives CDR1 DFQATT, CDR2 SNEGSKA (reference sequence). The CDR3 consists of 14 residues. In nucleotides, the CDR3 is TGCAGTGCCTCGACTAGCCTCTCCTACAATGAGCAGTTCTTC. Its translation: CSASTSLSYNEQFF.

This clonotype was observed many times. The gene calls are TRBV12-3 or TRBV12-4 and TRBJ2-1, with TRBD1 matching 7 bases. The V and J ends lost 5 bases and 2 bases, in that order; junction bases with no gene match: 6. CDR3 size: 15 residues. The CDR3 reads CASSLGQPTYNEQFF. The CDR3 coding sequence is TGTGCCAGCAGTCTGGGACAGCCTACCTACAATGAGCAGTTCTTC.

This clonotype was counted at least ten times. The chain has TRBV9 and TRBJ2-7; TRBD1 is a possible D gene (5 bases). The length of the CDR3 is 15 residues. CDR1 and CDR2 from the germline V gene are SGDLS and YYNGEE. V lost 0 bases and J 5 bases, leaving 15 bases between the germline ends. CDR3 protein: CASSVASQGPHEQYF. The CDR3, as DNA: TGTGCCAGCAGCGTAGCATCCCAGGGCCCCCACGAGCAGTACTTC.

This clonotype was counted at least ten times. The V and J genes are TRBV14 and TRBJ1-5; D unclear. From germline, CDR1 is SGHDN and CDR2 FVKESK. With 2 bases removed from V and 2 bases from J, the gap between germline ends came to 4 bases. The CDR3 spans 13 residues. The CDR3 region is CASSQRRNQPQHF. The DNA for the CDR3 is TGTGCCAGCAGCCAACGGCGCAATCAGCCCCAGCATTTT. Filled out from reference TRBV14 and TRBJ1-5, the complete variable domain reads EAGVTQFPSHSVIEKGQTVTLRCDPISGHDNLYWYRRVMGKEIKFLLHFVKESKQDESGMPNNRFLAERTGGTYSTLKVQPAELEDSGVYFCASSQRRNQPQHFGDGTRLSIL.

This clonotype has ten or more counts. This CDR3 is CASSRGLEPYEQYF. CDR3 nucleotide sequence: TGTGCCAGCAGCCGGGGTCTTGAGCCCTACGAGCAGTACTTC. The chain uses TRBV6-5 and TRBJ2-7, with D possibly TRBD2 on 5 matching bases. Germline assignment: CDR1 MNHEY and CDR2 SVGAGI. V lost 6 bases to trimming and J lost 2 bases, with 14 bases between them. CDR3 length: 14 residues.

This clonotype was counted at least ten times. The genes are TRBV20-1 and TRBJ2-2, with 10 positions matching TRBD2. The J segment lost 6 bases and the V segment lost 6 bases, leaving 7 bases of the junction unmatched. The CDR3 covers 14 residues. Germline CDR1 reads DFQATT; CDR2 reads SNEGSKA (reference sequence). This CDR3 is CSARYSGRAGELFF. The CDR3 nucleotides are TGCAGTGCCAGATACAGCGGGAGGGCCGGGGAGCTGTTTTTT.